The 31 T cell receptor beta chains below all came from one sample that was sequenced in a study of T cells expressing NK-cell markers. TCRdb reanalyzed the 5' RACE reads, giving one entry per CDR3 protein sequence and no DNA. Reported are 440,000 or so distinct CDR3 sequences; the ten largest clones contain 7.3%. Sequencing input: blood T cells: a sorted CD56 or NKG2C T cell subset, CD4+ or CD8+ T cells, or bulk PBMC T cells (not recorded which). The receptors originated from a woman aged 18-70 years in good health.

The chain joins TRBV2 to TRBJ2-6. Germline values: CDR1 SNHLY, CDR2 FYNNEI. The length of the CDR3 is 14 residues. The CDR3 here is CASLQGSGANVLTF.

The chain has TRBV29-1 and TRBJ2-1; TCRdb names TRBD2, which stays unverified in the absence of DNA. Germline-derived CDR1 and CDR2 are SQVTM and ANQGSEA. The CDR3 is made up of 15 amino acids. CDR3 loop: CSVGGTLSSYNEQFF.

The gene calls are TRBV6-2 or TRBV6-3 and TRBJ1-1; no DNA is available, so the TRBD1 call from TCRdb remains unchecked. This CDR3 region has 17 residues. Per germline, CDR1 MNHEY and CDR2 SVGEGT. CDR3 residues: CASSYPIPGQGGTEAFF.

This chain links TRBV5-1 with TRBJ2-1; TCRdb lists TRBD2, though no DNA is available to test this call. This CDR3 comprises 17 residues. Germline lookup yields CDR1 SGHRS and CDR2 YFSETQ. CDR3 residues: CASSLRASGGYDNEQFF.

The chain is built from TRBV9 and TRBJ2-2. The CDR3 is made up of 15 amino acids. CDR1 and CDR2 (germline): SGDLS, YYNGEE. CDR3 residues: CASSPGRWFTGELFF.

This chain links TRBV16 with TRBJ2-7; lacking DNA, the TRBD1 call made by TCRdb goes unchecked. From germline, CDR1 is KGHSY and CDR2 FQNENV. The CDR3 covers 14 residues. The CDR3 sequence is CASSQITGVDEQYF.

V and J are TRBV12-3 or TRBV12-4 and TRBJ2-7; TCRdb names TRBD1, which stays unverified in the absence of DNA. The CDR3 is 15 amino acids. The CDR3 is CASSLGRHFPSRQYF.

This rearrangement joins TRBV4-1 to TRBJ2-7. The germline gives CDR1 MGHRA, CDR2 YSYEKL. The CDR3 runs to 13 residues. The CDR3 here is CASSLADYYEQYF.

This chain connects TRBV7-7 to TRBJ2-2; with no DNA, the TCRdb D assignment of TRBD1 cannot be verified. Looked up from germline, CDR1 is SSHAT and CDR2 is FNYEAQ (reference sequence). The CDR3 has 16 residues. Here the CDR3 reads CASTLGQGSNTGELFF.

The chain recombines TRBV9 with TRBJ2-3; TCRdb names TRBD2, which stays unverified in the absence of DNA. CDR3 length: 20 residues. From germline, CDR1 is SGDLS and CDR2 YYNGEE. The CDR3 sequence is CASSVAWRLAGDLDTDTQYF. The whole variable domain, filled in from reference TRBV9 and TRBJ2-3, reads DSGVTQTPKHLITATGQRVTLRCSPRSGDLSVYWYQQSLDQGLQFLIQYYNGEERAKGNILERFSAQQFPDLHSELNLSSLELGDSALYFCASSVAWRLAGDLDTDTQYFGPGTRLTVL.

CDR3 in amino acids: CASSLVPSGFYNEQFF. The V gene is TRBV11-2, the J gene TRBJ2-1; TCRdb's assignment of TRBD2 cannot be checked, as there is no DNA. The CDR3 spans 16 residues. Looked up from germline, CDR1 is SGHAT and CDR2 is FQNNGV.

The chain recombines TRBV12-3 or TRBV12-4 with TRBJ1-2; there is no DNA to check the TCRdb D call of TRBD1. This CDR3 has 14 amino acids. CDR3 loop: CASSPTGTGHGYTF.

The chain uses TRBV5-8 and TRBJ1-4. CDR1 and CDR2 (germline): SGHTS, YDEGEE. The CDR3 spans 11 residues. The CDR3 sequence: CASSPDPSLFF.

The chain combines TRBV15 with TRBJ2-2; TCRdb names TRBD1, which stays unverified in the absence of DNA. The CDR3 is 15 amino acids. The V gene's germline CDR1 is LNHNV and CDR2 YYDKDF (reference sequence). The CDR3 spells CATSRGGANTGELFF. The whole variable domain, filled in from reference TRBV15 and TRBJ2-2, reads DAMVIQNPRYQVTQFGKPVTLSCSQTLNHNVMYWYQQKSSQAPKLLFHYYDKDFNNEADTPDNFQSRRPNTSFCFLDIRSPGLGDTAMYLCATSRGGANTGELFFGEGSRLTVL.

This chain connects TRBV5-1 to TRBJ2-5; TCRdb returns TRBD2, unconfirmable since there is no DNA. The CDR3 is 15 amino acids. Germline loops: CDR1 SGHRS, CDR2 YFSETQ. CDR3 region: CASSLQRGAQETQYF.

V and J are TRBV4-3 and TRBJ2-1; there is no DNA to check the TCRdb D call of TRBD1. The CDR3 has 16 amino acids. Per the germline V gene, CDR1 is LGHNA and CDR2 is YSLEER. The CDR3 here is CASSLGPGQTYNEQFF.

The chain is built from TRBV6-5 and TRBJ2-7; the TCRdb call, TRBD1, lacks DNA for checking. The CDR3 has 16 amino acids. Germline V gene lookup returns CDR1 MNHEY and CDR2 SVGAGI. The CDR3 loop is CASSFAGGGQTYEQYF.

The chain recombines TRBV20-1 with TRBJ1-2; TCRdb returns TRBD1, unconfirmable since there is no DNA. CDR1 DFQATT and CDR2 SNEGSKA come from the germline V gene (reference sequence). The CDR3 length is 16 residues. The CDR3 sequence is CSATLQRTGFSYGYTF.

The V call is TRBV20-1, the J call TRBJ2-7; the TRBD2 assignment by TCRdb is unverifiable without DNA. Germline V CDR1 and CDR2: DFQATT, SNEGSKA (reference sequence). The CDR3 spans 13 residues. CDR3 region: CSASGRGRDEQYF.

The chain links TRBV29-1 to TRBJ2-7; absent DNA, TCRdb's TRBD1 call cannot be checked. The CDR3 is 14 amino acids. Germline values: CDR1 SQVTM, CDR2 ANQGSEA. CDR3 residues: CSVGFWGQGYEQYF.

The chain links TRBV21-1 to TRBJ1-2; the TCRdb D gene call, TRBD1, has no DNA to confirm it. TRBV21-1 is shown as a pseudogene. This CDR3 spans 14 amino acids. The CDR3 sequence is CASRIRQGACGYTF.

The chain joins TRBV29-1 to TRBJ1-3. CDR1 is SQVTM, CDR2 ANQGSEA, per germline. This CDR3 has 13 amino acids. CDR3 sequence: CSGRQGSGNTIYF. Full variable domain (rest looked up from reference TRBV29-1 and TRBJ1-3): SAVISQKPSRDICQRGTSLTIQCQVDSQVTMMFWYRQQPGQSLTLIATANQGSEATYESGFVIDKFPISRPNLTFSTLTVSNMSPEDSSIYLCSGRQGSGNTIYFGEGSWLTVV.

The CDR3: CASSLVGTGQFF. V is TRBV7-9 and J is TRBJ2-1; TCRdb's D call of TRBD1 is untestable without DNA. The CDR3 extends over 12 amino acids. Germline V gene data show CDR1 as SEHNR and CDR2 as FQNEAQ (reference sequence).

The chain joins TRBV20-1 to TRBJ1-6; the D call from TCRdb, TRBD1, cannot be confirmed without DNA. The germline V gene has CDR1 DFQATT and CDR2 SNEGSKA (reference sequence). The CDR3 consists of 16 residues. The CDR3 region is CSARDTRGLGNSPLHF.

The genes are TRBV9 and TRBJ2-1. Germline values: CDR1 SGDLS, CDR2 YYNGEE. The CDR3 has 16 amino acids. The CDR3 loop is CASSVDWQSSYNEQFF.

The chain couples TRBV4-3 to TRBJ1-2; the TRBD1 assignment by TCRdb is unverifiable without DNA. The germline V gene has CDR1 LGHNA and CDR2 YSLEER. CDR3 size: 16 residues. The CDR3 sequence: CASSLQTGVIGHGYTF.

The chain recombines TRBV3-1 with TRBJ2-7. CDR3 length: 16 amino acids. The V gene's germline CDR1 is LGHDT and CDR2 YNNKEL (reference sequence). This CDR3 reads CASSQDRIPKPYEQYF.

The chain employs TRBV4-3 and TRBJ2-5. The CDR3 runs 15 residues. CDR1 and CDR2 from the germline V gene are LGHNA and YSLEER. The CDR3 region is CASSQDARAVATQYF.

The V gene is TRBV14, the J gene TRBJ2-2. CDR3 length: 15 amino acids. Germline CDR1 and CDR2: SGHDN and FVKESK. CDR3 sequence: CASSQEPALAGELFF.

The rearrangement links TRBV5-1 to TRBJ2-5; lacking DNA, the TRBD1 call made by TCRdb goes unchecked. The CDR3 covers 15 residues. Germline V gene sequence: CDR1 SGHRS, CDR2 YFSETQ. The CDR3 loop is CASRAGTGGEETQYF.

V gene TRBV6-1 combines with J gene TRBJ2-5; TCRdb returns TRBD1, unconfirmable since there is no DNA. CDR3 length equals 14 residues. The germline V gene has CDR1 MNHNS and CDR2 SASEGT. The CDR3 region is CASSVARVLETQYF.